A selection of T cell receptor beta chains follows, all from one sample in a study of blood T cell repertoires in COVID-19. Measured with immunoSEQ multiplex PCR; TCRdb has only the in-frame clones, and not every one. The table shows roughly 320,000 clones, with 85% to 90% occurring only once. The sequencing sample was made of peripheral blood. These receptors were obtained from a woman aged 45-65 years with COVID-19, enrolled during active disease. Both conserved end residues are part of each CDR3. A D gene is named only where the DNA matches it firmly. Size values are once, few and many counts, or a class for expanded clones, and some rows have none.

D gene	V gene	J gene	clone size	CDR3 DNA	CDR3 protein
NA	TRBV4-1	TRBJ1-5	few	TGCGCCAGCAGCCGCCTTAGTGGGAGTCATCAGCCCCAGCATTTT	CASSRLSGSHQPQHF
TRBD2	TRBV10-2	TRBJ2-1	NA	TGCGCCAGCAGTGGGACTAGCGGGACCCGTCCGGAGCAGTTCTTC	CASSGTSGTRPEQFF
TRBD1	TRBV28	TRBJ1-5	NA	TGTGCCAGCAGTTTACTACAGGGGAATCAGCCCCAGCATTTT	CASSLLQGNQPQHF
TRBD1	TRBV14	TRBJ2-2	NA	TGTGCCAGCAGCCCACTCCGGGACAGGGTGGCCGGGGAGCTGTTTTTT	CASSPLRDRVAGELFF
TRBD2	TRBV9	TRBJ2-7	once	TGTGCCAGCAGCGTAGGAGGCGGGAGTTCTGGCGAGCAGTACTTC	CASSVGGGSSGEQYF
TRBD2	TRBV3-1/TRBV3-2	TRBJ2-7	NA	TGTGCCAGCAGCCAAACTAGCGGGAGGTTTTACGAGCAGTACTTC	CASSQTSGRFYEQYF
TRBD1	TRBV18	TRBJ2-5	NA	TGTGCCAGCTTACCGGGACAGGGAGAGACCCAGTACTTC	CASLPGQGETQYF
NA	TRBV7-3	TRBJ1-3	NA	TGTGCCAGCAGCTTAAGCCCGGGGTTAGGAAACACCATATATTTT	CASSLSPGLGNTIYF
NA	TRBV11-2	TRBJ2-4	NA	TGTGCCAGCAGCCGACCCAGCGGTTCTCTAGCCAAAAACATTCAGTACTTC	CASSRPSGSLAKNIQYF
TRBD2	TRBV7-2	TRBJ2-7	NA	TGTGCCAGCAGCTTATTTGGACTAGCGGGAGGGCTCCTCTACGAGCAGTACTTC	CASSLFGLAGGLLYEQYF
NA	TRBV2	TRBJ1-1	NA	TGTGCCAGCACCTTGCTCCAACAGGGTCCTGAAGCTTTCTTT	CASTLLQQGPEAFF
NA	TRBV6-5	TRBJ1-1	NA	TGTGCCAGCAGCCTCGGTGGACTTGCGAACACTGAAGCTTTCTTT	CASSLGGLANTEAFF
TRBD2	TRBV7-9	TRBJ2-1	NA	TGTGCCAGCAGTCCTAACCCGACTAGCGGGAGAATCTATGAGCAGTTCTTC	CASSPNPTSGRIYEQFF
TRBD1	TRBV11-3	TRBJ2-3	NA	TGTGCCAGCAGCCCGGACAGGGGGTTCCCCAGCCGGAACACAGATACGCAGTATTTT	CASSPDRGFPSRNTDTQYF
TRBD1	TRBV6-5	TRBJ1-2	NA	TGTGCCAGCAGCCTCACAGGGGTACGTGGCTACACCTTC	CASSLTGVRGYTF
TRBD1	TRBV6-6	TRBJ1-2	NA	TGTGCCAGCGTCTCCGGGACAGGGGGCACTGGCTACACCTTC	CASVSGTGGTGYTF
TRBD2	TRBV18	TRBJ2-7	NA	TGTGCCAGCTCACCAGGGGGGGGCTCCTACGAGCAGTACTTC	CASSPGGGSYEQYF
TRBD2	TRBV7-9	TRBJ2-7	NA	TGTGCCAGCAGCTTAGTGGGGGGGAACTACGAGCAGTACTTC	CASSLVGGNYEQYF
NA	TRBV21-1	TRBJ2-3	NA	TGTGCCAGCAGCAAGAAGCGGGAATCAGATACGCAGTATTTT	CASSKKRESDTQYF
TRBD2	TRBV3-1/TRBV3-2	TRBJ2-1	NA	TGTGCCAGCAGCCACGTAACTAGCGGGAGGGGAAATGAGCAGTTCTTC	CASSHVTSGRGNEQFF
NA	TRBV30	TRBJ1-1	NA	TGTGCCTGGAGGTTCAGGCTTAACACCATCATGAACACTGAAGCTTTCTTT	CAWRFRLNTIMNTEAFF
NA	TRBV10-3	TRBJ2-3	NA	TGTGCCATCAGTGTCGAGTACACAGATACGCAGTATTTT	CAISVEYTDTQYF
NA	TRBV28	TRBJ2-2	NA	TGTGCCAGCAGTTTGATCGGCCAGCGGAACACCGGGGAGCTGTTTTTT	CASSLIGQRNTGELFF
NA	TRBV30	TRBJ2-3	NA	TGTGCCTGGGTGTCCCCCAGGAATACGCAGTATTTT	CAWVSPRNTQYF
NA	TRBV18	TRBJ1-2	NA	TGTGCCAGCTCAGGAAGACAAGGGGTCTATGGCTACACCTTC	CASSGRQGVYGYTF
NA	TRBV25-1	TRBJ1-3	NA	TGTGCCAGCAGTGAATCACCTCCGGGACTGAACTCTGGAAACACCATATATTTT	CASSESPPGLNSGNTIYF
TRBD2	TRBV13	TRBJ2-3	NA	TGTGCCAGCAGTGGGCTAGCGGACAATCCAGATACGCAGTATTTT	CASSGLADNPDTQYF
TRBD1	TRBV5-1	TRBJ1-3	NA	TGCGCCAGCAGCTTGGACACAGGGGCTGGAAACACCATATATTTT	CASSLDTGAGNTIYF
NA	TRBV27	TRBJ1-3	NA	TGTGCCAGCAGTCTCGGCGGGGGATCTGGAAACACCATATATTTT	CASSLGGGSGNTIYF
TRBD1	TRBV2	TRBJ1-5	NA	TGTGCCAGCAGTGATGGGGGGACAGGGGGCCGCTATCAGCCCCAGCATTTT	CASSDGGTGGRYQPQHF
NA	TRBV29-1	TRBJ1-4	NA	TGCAGCGTTGAAGATCTTGGCAGGCCCGGAGGGGAAAAACTGTTTTTT	CSVEDLGRPGGEKLFF
NA	TRBV9	TRBJ2-1	NA	TGTGCCAGCAGCATCAGGGGTTGGTCCTACAATGAGCAGTTCTTC	CASSIRGWSYNEQFF
TRBD1	TRBV10-2	TRBJ1-5	NA	TGCGCCAGCAGTTGGGACAGGGAAGGACAGCCCCAGCATTTT	CASSWDREGQPQHF
TRBD1	TRBV5-4	TRBJ1-1	NA	TGTGCCAGCAGTGACCCAGACAGGGTGAACACTGAAGCTTTCTTT	CASSDPDRVNTEAFF
NA	TRBV18	TRBJ2-5	NA	TGTGCCAGCTCACCAGTCCAGGGGACACAAGAGACCCAGTACTTC	CASSPVQGTQETQYF
TRBD2	TRBV25-1	TRBJ2-1	NA	TGTGCCAGCAGTAAAGGGACTAGCGGGGAGAATGAGCAGTTCTTC	CASSKGTSGENEQFF
TRBD1	TRBV5-5	TRBJ1-5	NA	TGTGCCAGCAGCTTGGATGGACAGGGGAGGCAGCCCCAGCATTTT	CASSLDGQGRQPQHF
TRBD2	TRBV10-1	TRBJ2-5	NA	TGCGCCAGCAGTGGACTAGCGGGGGAGACCCAGTACTTC	CASSGLAGETQYF
TRBD1	TRBV29-1	TRBJ2-7	NA	TGCAGCGTCGGACAGGGACTTCCCTACGAGCAGTACTTC	CSVGQGLPYEQYF
NA	TRBV6-5	TRBJ1-1	NA	TGTGCCAGCAGCCGCGGCAGGGTCTCTGAAGCTTTCTTT	CASSRGRVSEAFF
TRBD1	TRBV7-9	TRBJ2-5	NA	TGTGCCAGCACCAGGGGACAGGGGGGAGAGACCCAGTACTTC	CASTRGQGGETQYF
TRBD1	TRBV19	TRBJ1-1	NA	TGTGCCAGTAGTATCCGGACAGGGGGCACTGAAGCTTTCTTT	CASSIRTGGTEAFF
NA	TRBV5-6	TRBJ2-7	NA	TGTGCCAGCTCCTCTGCCTACGAGCAGTACTTC	CASSSAYEQYF
NA	TRBV30	TRBJ1-2	NA	TGTGCCTGGATGCCGCCCTTCAGGGGAAGGTATGGCTACACCTTC	CAWMPPFRGRYGYTF
TRBD1	TRBV6-5	TRBJ2-7	NA	TGTGCCAGCAGTTACAGTAGACCGACAGGGTGGAACGAGCAGTACTTC	CASSYSRPTGWNEQYF
TRBD2	TRBV5-1	TRBJ2-7	NA	TGCGCCAGCAGCATCGGACTAGCGGGAGTGGGCCCCTACGAGCAGTACTTC	CASSIGLAGVGPYEQYF
TRBD1	TRBV7-2	TRBJ2-5	NA	TGTGCCTCGACATCAGGGGGCGGGTGGGAGACCCAGTACTTC	CASTSGGGWETQYF
NA	TRBV7-9	TRBJ2-7	NA	TGTGCCAGCAGCGACGACAGCTACGAGCAGTACTTC	CASSDDSYEQYF
TRBD1	TRBV3-1/TRBV3-2	TRBJ2-5	once	TGTGCCAGCAGTCAAGCCGGGACAGGGGTAGAGACCCAGTACTTC	CASSQAGTGVETQYF
TRBD2	TRBV6-6	TRBJ2-2	NA	TGTGCCAGCAGTCGCCCGCGTAATGAACTAGCGGGAGTTAACACCGGGGAGCTGTTTTTT	CASSRPRNELAGVNTGELFF
NA	TRBV5-4	TRBJ1-2	NA	TGTGCCAGCAGCTCCGCGGGGCGTTGGTCCTATGGCTACACCTTC	CASSSAGRWSYGYTF
TRBD2	TRBV18	TRBJ2-5	NA	TGTGCCAGCTCACTCGGACTAGCGGGAGTTGGAGAGACCCAGTACTTC	CASSLGLAGVGETQYF
TRBD2	TRBV19	TRBJ2-2	NA	TGTGCCAGTGCACTAGCGGGAGGACCCCCGCTTAACACCGGGGAGCTGTTTTTT	CASALAGGPPLNTGELFF
NA	TRBV6-5	TRBJ2-7	NA	TGTGCCAGCAAACAGACCTACGAGCAGTACTTC	CASKQTYEQYF